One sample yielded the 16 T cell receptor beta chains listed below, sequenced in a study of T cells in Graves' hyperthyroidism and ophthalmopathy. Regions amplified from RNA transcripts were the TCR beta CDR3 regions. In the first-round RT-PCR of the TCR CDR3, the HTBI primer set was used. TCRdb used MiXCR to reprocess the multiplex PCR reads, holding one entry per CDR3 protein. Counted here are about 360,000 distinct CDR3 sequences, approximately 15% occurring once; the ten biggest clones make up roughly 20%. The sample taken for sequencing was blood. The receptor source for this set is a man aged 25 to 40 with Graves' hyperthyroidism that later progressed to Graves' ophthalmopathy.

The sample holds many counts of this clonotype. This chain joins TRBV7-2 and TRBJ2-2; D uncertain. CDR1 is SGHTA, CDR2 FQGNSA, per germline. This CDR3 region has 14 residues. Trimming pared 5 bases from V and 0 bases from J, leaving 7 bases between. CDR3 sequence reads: CASSLTANTGELFF. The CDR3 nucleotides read TGTGCCAGCAGCCTCACAGCGAACACCGGGGAGCTGTTTTTT.

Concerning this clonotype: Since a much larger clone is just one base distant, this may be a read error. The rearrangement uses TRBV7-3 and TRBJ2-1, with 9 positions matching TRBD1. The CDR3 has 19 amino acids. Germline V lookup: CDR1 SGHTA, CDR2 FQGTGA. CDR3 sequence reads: CANSLDRGKAESSYNEQFF. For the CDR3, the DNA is TGTGCCAACAGCTTGGACAGGGGAAAGGCAGAATCCTCCTACAATGAGCAGTTCTTC.

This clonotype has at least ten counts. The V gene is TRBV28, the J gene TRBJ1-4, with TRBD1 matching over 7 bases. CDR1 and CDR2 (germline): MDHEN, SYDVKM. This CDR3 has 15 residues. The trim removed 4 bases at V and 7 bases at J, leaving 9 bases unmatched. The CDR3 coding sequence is TGTGCCAGCAGTTCCTCAACAGGGGACATTGAAAAACTGTTTTTT. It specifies CASSSSTGDIEKLFF.

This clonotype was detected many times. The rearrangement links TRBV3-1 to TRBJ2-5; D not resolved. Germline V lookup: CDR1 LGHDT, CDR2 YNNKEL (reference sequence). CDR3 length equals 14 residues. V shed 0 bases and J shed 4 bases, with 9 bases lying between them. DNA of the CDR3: TGTGCCAGCAGCCAAGATCTGTACGGAGAGACCCAGTACTTC. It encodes CASSQDLYGETQYF.

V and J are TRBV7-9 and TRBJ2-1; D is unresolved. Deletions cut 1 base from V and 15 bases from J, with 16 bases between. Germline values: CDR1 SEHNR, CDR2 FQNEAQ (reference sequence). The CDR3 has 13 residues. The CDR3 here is CASSLEGLSTLFF. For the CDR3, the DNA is TGTGCCAGCAGCTTAGAAGGGCTATCGACCCTGTTCTTC.

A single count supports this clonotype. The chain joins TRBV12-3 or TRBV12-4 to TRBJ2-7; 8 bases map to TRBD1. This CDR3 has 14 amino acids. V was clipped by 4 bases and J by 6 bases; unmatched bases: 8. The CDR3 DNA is TGTGCCAGCAGTTCAAGGTACAGGGGGTCCGAGCAGTACTTC. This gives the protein CASSSRYRGSEQYF.

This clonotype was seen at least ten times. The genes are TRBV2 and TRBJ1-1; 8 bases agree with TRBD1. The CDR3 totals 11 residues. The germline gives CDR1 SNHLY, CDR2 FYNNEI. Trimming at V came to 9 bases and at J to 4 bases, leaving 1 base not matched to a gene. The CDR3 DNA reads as TGTGCCAGACAGGGGGGCACTGAAGCTTTCTTT. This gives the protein CARQGGTEAFF. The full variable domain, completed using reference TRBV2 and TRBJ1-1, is EPEVTQTPSHQVTQMGQEVILRCVPISNHLYFYWYRQILGQKVEFLVSFYNNEISEKSEIFDDQFSVERPDGSNFTLKIRSTKLEDSAMYFCARQGGTEAFFGQGTRLTVV.

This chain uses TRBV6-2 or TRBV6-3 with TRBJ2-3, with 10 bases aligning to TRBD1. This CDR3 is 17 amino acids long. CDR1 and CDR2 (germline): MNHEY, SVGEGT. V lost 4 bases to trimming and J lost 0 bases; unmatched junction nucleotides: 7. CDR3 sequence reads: CASSSRDRGPSTDTQYF. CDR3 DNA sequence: TGTGCCAGCAGTTCCCGGGACAGGGGCCCTAGCACAGATACGCAGTATTTT.

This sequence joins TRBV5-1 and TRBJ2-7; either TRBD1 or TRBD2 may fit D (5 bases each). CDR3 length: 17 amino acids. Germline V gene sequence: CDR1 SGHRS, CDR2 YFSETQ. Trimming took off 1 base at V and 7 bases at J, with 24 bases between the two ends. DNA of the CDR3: TGCGCCAGCAGCTTGACCCCTCCGGGACGGACCATCCAGGAGCAGTACTTC. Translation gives CASSLTPPGRTIQEQYF.

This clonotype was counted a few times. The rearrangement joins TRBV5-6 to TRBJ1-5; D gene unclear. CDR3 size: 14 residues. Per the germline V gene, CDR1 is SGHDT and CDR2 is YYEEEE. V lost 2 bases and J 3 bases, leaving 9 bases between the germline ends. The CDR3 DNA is TGTGCCAGCAGCTTCGGCCAGAACAATCAGCCCCAGCATTTT. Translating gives CASSFGQNNQPQHF.

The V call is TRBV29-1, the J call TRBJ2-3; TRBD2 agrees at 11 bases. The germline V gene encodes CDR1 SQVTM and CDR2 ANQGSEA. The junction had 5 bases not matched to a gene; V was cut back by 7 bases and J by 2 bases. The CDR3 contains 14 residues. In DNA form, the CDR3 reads TGCAGCGCAGTTAGCGGGGGGGTCACAGATACGCAGTATTTT. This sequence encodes CSAVSGGVTDTQYF.

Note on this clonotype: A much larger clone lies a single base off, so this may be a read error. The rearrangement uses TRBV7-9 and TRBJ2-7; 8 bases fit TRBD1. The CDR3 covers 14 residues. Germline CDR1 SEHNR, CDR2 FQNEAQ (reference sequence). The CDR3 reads CVSSHRDRPYEQYF. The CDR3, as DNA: TGTGTCAGCAGCCACCGGGACAGGCCCTACGAGCAGTACTTC.

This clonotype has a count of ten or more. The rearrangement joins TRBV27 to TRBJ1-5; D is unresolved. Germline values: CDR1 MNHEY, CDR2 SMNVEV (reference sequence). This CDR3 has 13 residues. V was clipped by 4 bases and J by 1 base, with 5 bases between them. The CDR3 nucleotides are TGTGCCAGCAGTTCGGTAAGCAATCAGCCCCAGCATTTT. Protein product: CASSSVSNQPQHF.

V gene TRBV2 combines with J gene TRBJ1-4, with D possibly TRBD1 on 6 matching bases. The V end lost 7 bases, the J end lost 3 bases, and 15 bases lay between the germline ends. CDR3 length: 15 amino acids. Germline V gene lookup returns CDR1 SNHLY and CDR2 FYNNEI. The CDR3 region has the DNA TGTGCCAGCACCGGACAGTTTAAGGCTAATGAAAAACTGTTTTTT. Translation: CASTGQFKANEKLFF.

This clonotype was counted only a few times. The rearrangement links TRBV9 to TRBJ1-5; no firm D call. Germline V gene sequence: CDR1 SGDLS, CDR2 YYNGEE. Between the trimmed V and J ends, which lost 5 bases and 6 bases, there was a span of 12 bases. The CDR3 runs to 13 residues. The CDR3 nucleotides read TGTGCCAGCAGGGGGAGATTCTTTCAGCCCCAGCATTTT. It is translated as CASRGRFFQPQHF.

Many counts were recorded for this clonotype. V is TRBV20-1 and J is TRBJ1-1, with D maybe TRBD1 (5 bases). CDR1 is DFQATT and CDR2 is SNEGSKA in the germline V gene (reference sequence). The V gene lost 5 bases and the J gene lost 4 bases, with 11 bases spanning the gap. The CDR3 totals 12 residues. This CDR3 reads CSALSDSTEAFF. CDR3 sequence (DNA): TGCAGTGCTCTCTCAGACAGCACTGAAGCTTTCTTT.